Each of the 14 T cell receptor beta chains below was sequenced from the same sample in a study of T cell clones after liver transplantation. Repertoires were generated with immunoSEQ multiplex PCR, while TCRdb's copy carries only in-frame clones and drops some. This sample has tens of thousands of clones; roughly two thirds occur once, and the top ten carry around 16%. Sequenced here: CD4+ T cells from blood, sampled before liver transplant. The receptors originated from a human donor who received a liver transplant.

The rearrangement uses TRBV2 and TRBJ1-3; D unresolved. CDR3 size: 14 residues. Trimming removed 4 bases from V and 5 bases from J, with 12 bases in between. The germline V gene has CDR1 SNHLY and CDR2 FYNNEI. Written as DNA, the CDR3 is TGTGCCAGCAGTGCTACAGCTCCGCGAAACACCATATATTTT. Protein sequence: CASSATAPRNTIYF. Looking up the rest from reference TRBV2 and TRBJ1-3 gives the full variable domain: EPEVTQTPSHQVTQMGQEVILRCVPISNHLYFYWYRQILGQKVEFLVSFYNNEISEKSEIFDDQFSVERPDGSNFTLKIRSTKLEDSAMYFCASSATAPRNTIYFGEGSWLTVV.

This chain joins TRBV5-1 and TRBJ1-3, with TRBD1 matching over 9 bases. There are 16 residues in the CDR3. The trim removed 1 base at V and 1 base at J, leaving 3 bases unmatched. Germline-derived CDR1 and CDR2 are SGHRS and YFSETQ. The CDR3 DNA reads TGCGCCAGCAGCTTGTGGGGACAGGGATCTGGAAACACCATATATTTT. This gives the protein CASSLWGQGSGNTIYF.

The chain recombines TRBV2 with TRBJ1-5; TRBD1 might be the D (6 bases). Germline V CDR1 and CDR2: SNHLY, FYNNEI. This CDR3 contains 15 residues. Trimming took off 5 bases at V and 2 bases at J, with 13 bases between the two ends. The CDR3, as DNA: TGTGCCAGCAGTACAGGGCGGATCGGCAATCAGCCCCAGCATTTT. Amino acids: CASSTGRIGNQPQHF.

This sequence joins TRBV2 and TRBJ1-1; D gene ambiguous. Germline V gene sequence: CDR1 SNHLY, CDR2 FYNNEI. This CDR3 comprises 14 residues. The V and J ends lost 5 bases and 5 bases respectively, with 15 bases between them. In DNA form, the CDR3 reads TGTGCCAGCAGTCGGAGGGAAGATACAACTGAAGCTTTCTTT. Translation: CASSRREDTTEAFF.

The chain recombines TRBV7-3 with TRBJ2-5; D not certain. Trimming shortened V by 3 bases and J by 1 base, and 6 bases separated the two germline ends. This CDR3 contains 13 residues. CDR1 and CDR2 (germline): SGHTA, FQGTGA. The CDR3 coding sequence is TGTGCCAGCAGCTTGGCTAGCCAAGAGACCCAGTACTTC. It specifies CASSLASQETQYF.

This sequence joins TRBV9 and TRBJ2-3; D is undetermined. There are 15 residues in the CDR3. CDR1 SGDLS and CDR2 YYNGEE come from the germline V gene. V was cut by 0 bases and J by 2 bases, with 10 bases left in between. The CDR3 region has the DNA TGTGCCAGCAGCGTAGCTCTGAGAACCACAGATACGCAGTATTTT. Translating gives CASSVALRTTDTQYF.

In regard to this clone: The same CDR3 is also encoded by other DNA sequences in this sample. This chain connects TRBV28 to TRBJ1-2; the D is unclear. This CDR3 is built from 12 residues. Trimming removed 2 bases from V and 5 bases from J, with 6 bases in between. CDR1 is MDHEN, CDR2 SYDVKM, per germline. CDR3 residues: CASSLGGYGYTF. CDR3 nucleotide sequence: TGTGCCAGCAGTTTAGGAGGGTATGGCTACACCTTC.

This clone was recorded a few times. The chain joins TRBV10-3 to TRBJ2-7; 8 bases map to TRBD1. CDR3 length: 11 amino acids. Germline V gene sequence: CDR1 ENHRY, CDR2 SYGVKD. The CDR3 DNA sequence: TGTGCAGCAGGGGGCGCGTACGAGCAGTACTTC. This sequence encodes CAAGGAYEQYF.

The gene calls are TRBV28 and TRBJ2-7; 11 nucleotides agree with TRBD1. Germline-derived CDR1 and CDR2 are MDHEN and SYDVKM. The CDR3 has 15 residues. The trim removed 1 base at V and 4 bases at J, leaving 3 bases unmatched. The CDR3 DNA sequence: TGTGCCAGCAGTTTATCGGGACAGGGGGTATACGAGCAGTACTTC. Translation gives CASSLSGQGVYEQYF. Together with reference TRBV28 and TRBJ2-7, the CDR3 gives the full variable domain: DVKVTQSSRYLVKRTGEKVFLECVQDMDHENMFWYRQDPGLGLRLIYFSYDVKMKEKGDIPEGYSVSREKKERFSLILESASTNQTSMYLCASSLSGQGVYEQYFGPGTRLTVT.

This clone appeared once. This chain uses TRBV30 with TRBJ1-4; D perhaps matches TRBD1 (5 bases). The CDR3 has 14 residues. Germline lookup yields CDR1 GTSNPN and CDR2 SVGIG (reference sequence). V lost 0 bases and J 5 bases, leaving 10 bases between the germline ends. The CDR3 loop is CAWSVDSRNEKLFF. CDR3 coding DNA: TGTGCCTGGAGTGTAGACAGCCGCAATGAAAAACTGTTTTTT.

V gene TRBV18 combines with J gene TRBJ1-5; D is unresolved. The CDR3 is made up of 12 amino acids. The germline V gene has CDR1 KGHSH and CDR2 LQKENI. Trimming took 6 bases from V and 5 from J, leaving 8 bases between them. The CDR3 loop is CASSSSDQPQHF. CDR3 DNA: TGTGCCAGCTCCAGTTCTGATCAGCCCCAGCATTTT.

This CDR3 reads CASTQGRAGTGELFF. CDR3 nucleotide sequence: TGTGCCAGCACCCAGGGGAGGGCTGGCACCGGGGAGCTGTTTTTT. The chain is built from TRBV7-9 and TRBJ2-2; D may be TRBD2 (7 bases). This CDR3 region has 15 residues. Trimming left V 7 bases short and J 4 bases short, with 16 bases between. Germline CDR1 and CDR2: SEHNR and FQNEAQ (reference sequence).

This clone occurred a few times. The chain combines TRBV9 with TRBJ2-4; D possibly corresponds to TRBD2 (7 bases). Trimming took 7 bases from V and 8 from J, leaving 13 bases between them. This CDR3 comprises 12 residues. CDR1 is SGDLS, CDR2 YYNGEE, per germline. CDR3 loop: CASGGEGDIQYF. In nucleotides, the CDR3 is TGTGCCAGCGGGGGGGAGGGGGACATTCAGTACTTC.

This clone was seen only a few times. The chain recombines TRBV6-6 with TRBJ1-2; D gene uncertain. The V end was cut by 7 bases, the J end by 7 bases, with 13 bases between. From germline, CDR1 is MNHNY and CDR2 SVGAGI (reference sequence). This CDR3 has 12 residues. DNA for the CDR3: TGTGCCAGCACCACCTCCGAAGCTGGCTACACCTTC. This codes for CASTTSEAGYTF.